This is a list of T cell receptor beta chains from one sample in a study of beta chain features in type 1 diabetes. The data were produced by immunoSEQ multiplex PCR, yet TCRdb's version contains in-frame clones alone and is incomplete. The table has roughly 400,000 clones, 9.6% seen once. The sequenced sample consisted of central memory CD4+ T cells from blood. Every receptor here comes from a man aged 25 to 40 with type 1 diabetes. Both conserved end residues are part of each CDR3. A D gene is named only where the DNA matches it firmly. Expanded clones are given a class, and other clones once, few, many or no size at all.

CDR3 DNA	CDR3 protein	clone size	J gene	CDR3 length	V gene	D gene
TGTGCCAGCAGTATTGGGACTACTTACAATGAGCAGTTCTTC	CASSIGTTYNEQFF	-	TRBJ2-1	14	TRBV27	TRBD2
TGTGCCAGCAGCTTCAGGGGATCCAGCTCCTACGAGCAGTACTTC	CASSFRGSSSYEQYF	-	TRBJ2-7	15	TRBV4-1	-
TGTGCCAGCACCAGACAGGGACTGAACACTGAAGCTTTCTTT	CASTRQGLNTEAFF	-	TRBJ1-1	14	TRBV27	TRBD1
TGTGCCAGCAGCTTAGTTAGACAGGGCCGTAAAGCTTTCTTT	CASSLVRQGRKAFF	few	TRBJ1-1	14	TRBV11-2	TRBD1
TGTGCCAGCAGTCCTAGCGGGCAGGGCCAAGAGACCCAGTACTTC	CASSPSGQGQETQYF	few	TRBJ2-5	15	TRBV9	TRBD2
TGTGCCAGCAGCTTGGGGGCCAGCGGGAGATGGACCTACGAGCAGTACTTC	CASSLGASGRWTYEQYF	few	TRBJ2-7	17	TRBV5-6	TRBD2
TGCGCCAGCAGCTTGGGAAGCAATCAGCCCCAGCATTTT	CASSLGSNQPQHF	-	TRBJ1-5	13	TRBV5-1	-
TGTGCCAGCAGTTTAGCTGCTACGGAGCAGTACTTC	CASSLAATEQYF	many	TRBJ2-7	12	TRBV28	-
TGTGCCAGCCTAGCGGGAGAATATCAAGAGACCCAGTACTTC	CASLAGEYQETQYF	few	TRBJ2-5	14	TRBV2	TRBD2
TGTGCCAGCAGTCTGGGTGGGGGAAACTATGGCTACACCTTC	CASSLGGGNYGYTF	few	TRBJ1-2	14	TRBV28	-
TGTGCCAGCAGCTTAGCGCACGGGGCTAGCACTGAAGCTTTCTTT	CASSLAHGASTEAFF	many	TRBJ1-1	15	TRBV11-1	-
TGTGCCACTACTTTCGGACAGGGCAATCAGCCCCAGCATTTT	CATTFGQGNQPQHF	-	TRBJ1-5	14	TRBV6-1	TRBD1
TGTGCCAGCTCACGACCGAGCGGGAGCTCCTACAATGAGCAGTTCTTC	CASSRPSGSSYNEQFF	few	TRBJ2-1	16	TRBV18	TRBD2
TGTGCCAGTAGTATAGGTTCCAGTCTCAATGAGCAGTTCTTC	CASSIGSSLNEQFF	-	TRBJ2-1	14	TRBV19	-
TGTGCCAGCAGGATACAGGGGGCTGGCTACACCTTC	CASRIQGAGYTF	few	TRBJ1-2	12	TRBV2	TRBD1
TGTGCCAGCAGCTTGGTACAGGGGGAGACCCAGTACTTC	CASSLVQGETQYF	few	TRBJ2-5	13	TRBV5-6	TRBD1
TGTGCCAGCTCACAAGGGGCAGGGACTAACTATGGCTACACCTTC	CASSQGAGTNYGYTF	-	TRBJ1-2	15	TRBV18	-
TGCAGCGGACAGGGGGCCACAGATACGCAGTATTTT	CSGQGATDTQYF	-	TRBJ2-3	12	TRBV29-1	TRBD1
TGCGCCAGCAGCTTGGGTGGGACAGATCGATACGAGCAGTACTTC	CASSLGGTDRYEQYF	-	TRBJ2-7	15	TRBV5-1	TRBD1
TGTGCCAGCAGCTTAGAGGGGGCTGAAGCTTTCTTT	CASSLEGAEAFF	-	TRBJ1-1	12	TRBV7-2	-
TGTGCCAGCAGCTTGACCGTCGGGGCCTCCTACGAGCAGTACTTC	CASSLTVGASYEQYF	few	TRBJ2-7	15	TRBV5-4	-
TGTGCCAGCAGCCTTCGGTTCACCACCGGGGAGCTGTTTTTT	CASSLRFTTGELFF	-	TRBJ2-2	14	TRBV9	-
TGTGCCAGCAGCCAAGGGGAGGGGCCAGATACGCAGTATTTT	CASSQGEGPDTQYF	many	TRBJ2-3	14	TRBV4-2	TRBD2
TGTGCCAGCAGTGAAGGCTACAATGAGCAGTTCTTC	CASSEGYNEQFF	-	TRBJ2-1	12	TRBV2	-
TGTGCCAGCAGTTTGTTTTTCCGACAGGGCCCGAGCACAGATACGCAGTATTTT	CASSLFFRQGPSTDTQYF	-	TRBJ2-3	18	TRBV28	TRBD1
TGCGCCAGCAGCCAACCCTCGGCAGGGAATGAAAAACTGTTTTTT	CASSQPSAGNEKLFF	few	TRBJ1-4	15	TRBV4-3	-
TGTGCCAGCAGCTTACAGGGGAGCTCCTACGAGCAGTACTTC	CASSLQGSSYEQYF	few	TRBJ2-7	14	TRBV7-2	-
TGTGCCAGCAGCTTAGTAGTATGGACTAACAACAATGAGCAGTTCTTC	CASSLVVWTNNNEQFF	-	TRBJ2-1	16	TRBV7-6	-
TGTGCCAGCGGAGTCTACAATGAGCAGTTCTTC	CASGVYNEQFF	-	TRBJ2-1	11	TRBV28	-
TGTGCCAGCAGATCTTATAGCAATCAGCCCCAGCATTTT	CASRSYSNQPQHF	few	TRBJ1-5	13	TRBV6-5	-
TGTGCCAGCAGTTCCTCCGGGAGAGGGACTGAAGCTTTCTTT	CASSSSGRGTEAFF	few	TRBJ1-1	14	TRBV28	-
TGCGCCAGCAGCCAGGGCGGGGTCACACCCCCCAATGAGCAGTTCTTC	CASSQGGVTPPNEQFF	-	TRBJ2-1	16	TRBV5-1	-
TGTGCCAGCAGCACGCGGGACCATCATGCTGAGACCCAGTACTTC	CASSTRDHHAETQYF	-	TRBJ2-5	15	TRBV7-2	-
TGTGCCAGCAGCTTATCAGAGGACCTCTCCTACAATGAGCAGTTCTTC	CASSLSEDLSYNEQFF	-	TRBJ2-1	16	TRBV7-8	-
TGTGCCAGCAGTTCCTCCGGGGGACTAGGTATCACCGGGGAGCTGTTTTTT	CASSSSGGLGITGELFF	few	TRBJ2-2	17	TRBV28	TRBD2
TGCGCCAGCAGCCAAGCGGGATTGATCATCGGGGAGCTGTTTTTT	CASSQAGLIIGELFF	-	TRBJ2-2	15	TRBV4-1	-
TGTGCCAGCGCTACCCGGGACACTGAAGCTTTCTTT	CASATRDTEAFF	few	TRBJ1-1	12	TRBV9	-
TGTGCCAGCAGCTTCCGAGGAAGTGGCTACACCTTC	CASSFRGSGYTF	many	TRBJ1-2	12	TRBV11-2	-
TGTGCCAGCAGTGATTATGTAGCTTTCGAAGCTTTCTTT	CASSDYVAFEAFF	many	TRBJ1-1	13	TRBV2	-
TGTGCCAGCAGCTTGGACTACCCAGATACGCAGTATTTT	CASSLDYPDTQYF	-	TRBJ2-3	13	TRBV5-5	-